These T cell receptor beta chains were read from a single sample in a study of cytomegalovirus exposure and HLA in healthy donors. Sequencing used immunoSEQ multiplex PCR; TCRdb keeps in-frame clones, though not all of them. The sample has 150,000 to 250,000 clones; the top ten hold 0.65% to 0.75%. Sequenced sample: PBMCs. The receptor source for this set is a boy younger than 18 in good health and CMV-seronegative. Both conserved end residues are part of each CDR3. The order of the fields is V gene, D gene, J gene, CDR3 protein, CDR3 DNA. A D gene is named only where the DNA matches it firmly.

TRBV30	.	TRBJ2-2	CAWSETVTGELFF	TGTGCCTGGAGCGAGACAGTCACCGGGGAGCTGTTTTTT
TRBV11-2	TRBD2	TRBJ2-7	CASSYTSGGLSYEQYF	TGTGCCAGCAGTTACACTAGCGGGGGACTCTCCTACGAGCAGTACTTC
TRBV5-1	TRBD1	TRBJ2-1	CASSLAGTGPNEQFF	TGCGCCAGCAGCTTGGCCGGGACAGGACCTAATGAGCAGTTCTTC
TRBV2	TRBD2	TRBJ2-7	CAIIRGGPSSYEQYF	TGTGCCATAATTCGGGGGGGGCCGAGCTCCTACGAGCAGTACTTC
TRBV28	.	TRBJ1-2	CASIFRPRQGGYTF	TGTGCCAGCATATTCAGGCCCCGGCAGGGTGGCTACACCTTC
TRBV14	.	TRBJ1-2	CASSQLPQGGYTF	TGTGCCAGCAGCCAATTACCACAGGGAGGCTACACCTTC
TRBV5-6	TRBD2	TRBJ2-1	CASSLAASGGRYNEQFF	TGTGCCAGCAGCTTGGCGGCTAGCGGGGGCCGATACAATGAGCAGTTCTTC
TRBV11-2	TRBD2	TRBJ2-3	CASTYGSGGAGDTQYF	TGTGCCAGCACCTACGGTAGCGGGGGGGCCGGTGATACGCAGTATTTT
TRBV21-1	.	TRBJ2-5	CASSKAPRTRGETQYF	TGTGCCAGCAGCAAAGCGCCGCGGACTAGGGGGGAGACCCAGTACTTC
TRBV7-7	TRBD2	TRBJ2-7	CASSSYPSGSYEQYF	TGTGCCAGCAGCTCCTACCCTAGCGGTTCCTACGAGCAGTACTTC
TRBV28	TRBD1	TRBJ2-2	CASSWTGGGNTGELFF	TGTGCCAGCAGTTGGACAGGGGGCGGAAACACCGGGGAGCTGTTTTTT
TRBV7-9	TRBD1	TRBJ2-5	CASSQPTGGQETQYF	TGTGCCAGCAGCCAGCCGACAGGGGGCCAAGAGACCCAGTACTTC
TRBV7-3	.	TRBJ2-2	CASSLTGRGRNTGELFF	TGTGCCAGCAGCTTAACCGGCAGGGGTCGGAACACCGGGGAGCTGTTTTTT
TRBV19	.	TRBJ1-1	CASSIDQGYTEAFF	TGTGCCAGTAGTATAGATCAGGGGTATACTGAAGCTTTCTTT
TRBV18	TRBD1	TRBJ1-1	CASSPYRQGVDTEAFF	TGTGCCAGCTCACCTTACCGACAGGGAGTCGACACTGAAGCTTTCTTT
TRBV27	.	TRBJ1-2	CASSAYTGPLKVYGYTF	TGTGCCAGCAGTGCCTACACAGGGCCCCTAAAAGTGTATGGCTACACCTTC
TRBV5-4	TRBD2	TRBJ2-7	CASSLRGGGPYEQYF	TGTGCCAGCAGCTTGAGGGGCGGGGGTCCCTACGAGCAGTACTTC
TRBV30	TRBD1	TRBJ2-7	CAWSVGWGQGPYEQYF	TGTGCCTGGAGTGTAGGATGGGGACAGGGTCCCTACGAGCAGTACTTC
TRBV2	.	TRBJ1-1	CASSGQRNTEAFF	TGTGCCAGCAGTGGACAGCGGAACACTGAAGCTTTCTTT
TRBV7-9	.	TRBJ2-3	CASSARDTRGADTQYF	TGTGCCAGCAGCGCTAGGGACACGAGGGGCGCAGATACGCAGTATTTT
TRBV30	.	TRBJ1-5	CAWSVSSDSSNQPQHF	TGTGCCTGGAGTGTAAGTAGTGACAGTAGCAATCAGCCCCAGCATTTT
TRBV7-8	TRBD1	TRBJ1-1	CASSLTRQGAGHTEAFF	TGTGCCAGCAGCCTAACCCGACAGGGGGCCGGTCACACTGAAGCTTTCTTT
TRBV7-3	TRBD2	TRBJ2-6	CASSPRASAGGSGANVLTF	TGTGCCAGCAGCCCCCGGGCCTCAGCGGGGGGCTCTGGGGCCAACGTCCTGACTTTC
TRBV9	.	TRBJ2-1	CASKLDEQFF	TGTGCCAGCAAACTCGATGAGCAGTTCTTC
TRBV28	TRBD1	TRBJ1-2	CASSLIEGTGLLMDGYTF	TGTGCCAGCAGTTTAATCGAGGGGACAGGGCTGTTAATGGATGGCTACACCTTC
TRBV9	.	TRBJ1-2	CASSYTIRENYGYTF	TGTGCCAGCAGCTATACCATCCGGGAGAACTATGGCTACACCTTC
TRBV7-6	.	TRBJ2-6	CASSHLTRLVPYPGANVLTF	TGTGCCAGCAGCCACCTGACGCGACTCGTTCCCTACCCTGGGGCCAACGTCCTGACTTTC
TRBV6-1	.	TRBJ2-7	CASIAGSSYEQYF	TGTGCCAGCATTGCGGGTTCCTCCTACGAGCAGTACTTC
TRBV4-3	.	TRBJ1-5	CASSQDTGMGQPQHF	TGCGCCAGCAGCCAAGATACGGGGATGGGTCAGCCCCAGCATTTT
TRBV5-1	.	TRBJ2-7	CASSIRPMEGPSSYEQYF	TGCGCCAGCAGCATACGACCCATGGAGGGTCCCAGCTCCTACGAGCAGTACTTC
TRBV5-1	TRBD1	TRBJ2-7	CASSLGTGGIYEQYF	TGCGCCAGCAGCTTAGGGACAGGGGGAATATACGAGCAGTACTTC
TRBV6-5	TRBD1	TRBJ2-1	CASRPQGAHNEQFF	TGTGCCAGCAGGCCACAGGGGGCCCACAATGAGCAGTTCTTC
TRBV5-1	.	TRBJ1-4	CASSYTGGHNEKLFF	TGCGCCAGCAGCTACACCGGGGGTCATAATGAAAAACTGTTTTTT
TRBV27	.	TRBJ1-1	CASSLSAGAQRRTEAFF	TGTGCCAGCAGTTTATCAGCGGGAGCTCAACGACGAACTGAAGCTTTCTTT
TRBV4-1	.	TRBJ1-1	CASSQGASTEAFF	TGCGCCAGCAGCCAAGGAGCGTCCACTGAAGCTTTCTTT
TRBV5-5	TRBD1	TRBJ2-7	CASSSSGQPFPYEQYF	TGTGCCAGCAGCTCGTCGGGACAGCCGTTCCCCTACGAGCAGTACTTC
TRBV28	TRBD2	TRBJ2-1	CASSPAGGRVFF	TGTGCCAGCAGCCCCGCAGGAGGGAGGGTGTTCTTC
TRBV7-3	.	TRBJ2-3	CASSLSKYTDTQYF	TGTGCCAGCAGCTTATCTAAGTACACAGATACGCAGTATTTT
TRBV27	.	TRBJ2-1	CASSLRQGSRYNEQFF	TGTGCCAGCAGTTTACGCCAGGGGAGTCGGTACAATGAGCAGTTCTTC
TRBV2	.	TRBJ2-5	CASRTGTAGETQYF	TGTGCCAGCAGGACCGGGACAGCGGGCGAGACCCAGTACTTC
TRBV7-2	TRBD2	TRBJ2-5	CASSLGRGGGARETQYF	TGTGCCAGCAGCTTAGGACGGGGCGGGGGGGCTCGGGAGACCCAGTACTTC
TRBV6-1	.	TRBJ1-2	CASSPFQGSYGYTF	TGTGCCAGCAGCCCCTTTCAGGGGAGCTATGGCTACACCTTC
TRBV29-1	TRBD1	TRBJ2-2	CSAPGQGGVGAGELFF	TGCAGCGCCCCGGGACAGGGGGGAGTTGGCGCCGGGGAGCTGTTTTTT
TRBV28	.	TRBJ1-2	CASTSMESYGYTF	TGTGCCAGCACCAGCATGGAGAGCTATGGCTACACCTTC
TRBV7-9	.	TRBJ1-1	CASRLRGTYTEAFF	TGTGCCAGCAGACTTAGGGGGACGTACACTGAAGCTTTCTTT
TRBV5-5	.	TRBJ1-5	CASSLGGGNQPQHF	TGTGCCAGCAGCTTAGGGGGGGGTAATCAGCCCCAGCATTTT
TRBV11-2	TRBD1	TRBJ2-7	CASSTPLVPGGKTSYEQYF	TGTGCCAGCAGCACCCCCTTGGTGCCAGGGGGCAAAACCTCCTACGAGCAGTACTTC
TRBV13	.	TRBJ2-1	CASSLGRAYGDEQFF	TGTGCCAGCAGCTTAGGACGGGCTTACGGGGATGAGCAGTTCTTC
TRBV5-4	.	TRBJ1-2	CASRPTGPGGGYTF	TGTGCCAGCAGACCCACAGGGCCGGGGGGGGGCTACACCTTC
TRBV7-9	TRBD2	TRBJ2-5	CASSDPGLAGLWRETQYF	TGTGCCAGCAGCGATCCGGGACTAGCGGGGTTGTGGCGGGAGACCCAGTACTTC
TRBV11-3	TRBD2	TRBJ2-2	CASSPRTSEVGELFF	TGTGCCAGCAGCCCAAGGACTAGCGAGGTCGGGGAGCTGTTTTTT
TRBV4-3	TRBD1	TRBJ2-7	CASSRGQGGYEQYF	TGCGCCAGCAGCAGGGGGCAGGGCGGGTACGAGCAGTACTTC
TRBV11-2	TRBD1	TRBJ1-3	CASSSRQGGADTIYF	TGTGCCAGCAGCTCTAGACAGGGCGGTGCGGACACCATATATTTT
TRBV5-1	TRBD1	TRBJ2-7	CASSLTRQGAASYEQYF	TGCGCCAGCAGCTTAACGCGACAGGGGGCTGCCTCCTACGAGCAGTACTTC
TRBV7-2	TRBD1	TRBJ1-1	CASSSGTAYHMNTEAFF	TGTGCCAGCAGCTCCGGGACAGCGTACCATATGAACACTGAAGCTTTCTTT